The clone carrying this TCR beta chain was observed many times. Stated time point: patch test 1, 2 weeks after DPC sensitization. Treatment of the sample: therapeutic diphenylcyclopropenone sensitization with weekly scalp DPC. The source of the sample is a study of human T cells and chemical hapten exposure. V was clipped by 2 bases and J by 4 bases, with 3 bases between them. This CDR3 has 12 amino acids. The germline CDR1 and CDR2 sequences are SGHTA and FQGNSA. TCRdb reprocessed the RACE reads via MiXCR and lists one record per CDR3 protein. Of tens of thousands of distinct CDR3 sequences in the sample, 9.3% were seen once.

This TCR was recovered from a woman aged 40 to 50 with alopecia areata. Some clones in this sample may be carry-over from other donors' samples. V gene TRBV7-2 combines with J gene TRBJ1-3; D is unclear. The sample here was whole blood, taken in connection with sensitization to the hapten diphenylcyclopropenone (DPC). The CDR3 DNA is TGTGCCAGCAGCTTATGGGGAAACACCATATATTTT. Translated, it gives CASSLWGNTIYF.